Reported below is one T cell receptor beta chain. This sample is drawn from a study of blood T cell repertoires in COVID-19. Germline CDR1 reads LNHDA; CDR2 reads SQIVND (reference sequence). Between the trimmed V and J ends, which lost 6 bases and 7 bases, there was a span of 15 bases. The CDR3 has 14 residues. The data were produced by immunoSEQ multiplex PCR, yet TCRdb's version contains in-frame clones alone and is incomplete. Here the sample spans about 360,000 clones, around nine tenths being singletons. This TCR was sampled from a woman in her fifties or sixties with COVID-19, enrolled during active disease. Sample: peripheral blood. The chain links TRBV19 to TRBJ2-2; maybe TRBD2 (5 bases). CDR3 region: CASRVSRVIGELFF. CDR3 coding DNA: TGTGCCAGTAGGGTTTCGAGGGTCATCGGGGAGCTGTTTTTT. Full variable domain (missing parts from reference TRBV19 and TRBJ2-2): DGGITQSPKYLFRKEGQNVTLSCEQNLNHDAMYWYRQDPGQGLRLIYYSQIVNDFQKGDIAEGYSVSREKKESFPLTVTSAQKNPTAFYLCASRVSRVIGELFFGEGSRLTVL.